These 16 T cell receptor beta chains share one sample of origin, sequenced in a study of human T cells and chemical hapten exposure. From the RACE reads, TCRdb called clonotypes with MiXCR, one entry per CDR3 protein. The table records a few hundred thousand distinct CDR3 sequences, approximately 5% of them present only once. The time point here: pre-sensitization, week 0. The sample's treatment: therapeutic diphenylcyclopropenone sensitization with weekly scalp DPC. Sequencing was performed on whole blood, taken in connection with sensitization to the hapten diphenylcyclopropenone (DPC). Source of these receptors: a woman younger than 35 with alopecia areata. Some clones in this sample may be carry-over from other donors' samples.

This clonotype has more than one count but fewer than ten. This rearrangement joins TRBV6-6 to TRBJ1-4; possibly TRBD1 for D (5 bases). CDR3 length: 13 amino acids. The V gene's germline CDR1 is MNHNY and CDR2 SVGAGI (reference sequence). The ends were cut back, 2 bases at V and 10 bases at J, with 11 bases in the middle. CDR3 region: CASSYGAASKLFF. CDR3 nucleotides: TGTGCCAGCAGTTACGGGGCAGCGTCAAAACTGTTTTTT.

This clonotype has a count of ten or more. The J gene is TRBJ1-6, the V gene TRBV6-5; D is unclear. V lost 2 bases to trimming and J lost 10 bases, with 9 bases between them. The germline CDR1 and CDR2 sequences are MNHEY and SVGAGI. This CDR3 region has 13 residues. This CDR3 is CASSYGPGSPLHF. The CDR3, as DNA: TGTGCCAGCAGTTACGGCCCGGGATCACCCCTCCACTTT.

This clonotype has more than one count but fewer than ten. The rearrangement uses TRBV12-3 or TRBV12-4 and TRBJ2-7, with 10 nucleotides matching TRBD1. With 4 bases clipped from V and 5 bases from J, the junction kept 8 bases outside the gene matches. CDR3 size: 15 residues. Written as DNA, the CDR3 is TGTGCCAGCAGTTCTGGCCGGGACAGGGGTAACGAGCAGTACTTC. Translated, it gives CASSSGRDRGNEQYF.

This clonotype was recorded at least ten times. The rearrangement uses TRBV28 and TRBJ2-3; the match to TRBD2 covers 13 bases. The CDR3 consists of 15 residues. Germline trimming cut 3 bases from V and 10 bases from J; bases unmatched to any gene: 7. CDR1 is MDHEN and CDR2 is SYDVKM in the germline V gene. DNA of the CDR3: TGTGCCAGCAGTTTCACTAGCGGGGGGGCCCATTCGCAGTATTTT. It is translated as CASSFTSGGAHSQYF.

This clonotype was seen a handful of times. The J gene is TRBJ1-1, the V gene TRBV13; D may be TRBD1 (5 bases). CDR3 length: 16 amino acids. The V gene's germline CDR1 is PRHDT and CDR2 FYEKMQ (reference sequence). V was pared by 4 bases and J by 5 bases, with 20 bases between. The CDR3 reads CASSSGTGTRTTEAFF. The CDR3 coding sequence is TGTGCCAGCAGCTCCGGGACCGGGACCCGGACGACTGAAGCTTTCTTT.

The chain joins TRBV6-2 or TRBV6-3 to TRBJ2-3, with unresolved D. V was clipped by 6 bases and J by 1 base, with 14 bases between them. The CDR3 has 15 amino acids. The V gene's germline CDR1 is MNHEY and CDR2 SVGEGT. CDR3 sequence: CASSSAPGRTDTQYF. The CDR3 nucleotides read TGTGCCAGCAGCTCGGCCCCCGGTCGCACAGATACGCAGTATTTT.

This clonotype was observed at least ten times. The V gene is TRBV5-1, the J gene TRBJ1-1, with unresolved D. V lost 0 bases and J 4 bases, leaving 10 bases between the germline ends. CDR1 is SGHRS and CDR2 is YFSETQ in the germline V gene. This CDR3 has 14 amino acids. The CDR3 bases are TGCGCCAGCAGCTTGGTAGGGCGGGGCACTGAAGCTTTCTTT. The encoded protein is CASSLVGRGTEAFF.

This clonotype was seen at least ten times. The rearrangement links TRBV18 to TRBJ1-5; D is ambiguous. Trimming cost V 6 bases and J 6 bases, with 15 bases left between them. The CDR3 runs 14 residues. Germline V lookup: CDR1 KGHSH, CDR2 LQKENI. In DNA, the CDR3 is TGTGCCAGCTCCCCGGGCCCCAGCGGTCAGCCCCAGCATTTT. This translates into CASSPGPSGQPQHF.

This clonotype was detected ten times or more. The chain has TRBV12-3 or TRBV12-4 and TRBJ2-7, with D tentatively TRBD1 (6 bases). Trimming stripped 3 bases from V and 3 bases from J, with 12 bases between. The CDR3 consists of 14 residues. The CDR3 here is CASSFSGHFYEQYF. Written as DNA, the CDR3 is TGTGCCAGCAGTTTCTCGGGACACTTCTACGAGCAGTACTTC.

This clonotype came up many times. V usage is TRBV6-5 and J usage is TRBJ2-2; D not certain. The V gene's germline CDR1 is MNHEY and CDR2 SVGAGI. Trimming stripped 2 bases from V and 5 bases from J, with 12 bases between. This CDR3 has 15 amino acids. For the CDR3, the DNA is TGTGCCAGCAGTTACCGACACGACGGGACCGGGGAGCTGTTTTTT. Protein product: CASSYRHDGTGELFF.

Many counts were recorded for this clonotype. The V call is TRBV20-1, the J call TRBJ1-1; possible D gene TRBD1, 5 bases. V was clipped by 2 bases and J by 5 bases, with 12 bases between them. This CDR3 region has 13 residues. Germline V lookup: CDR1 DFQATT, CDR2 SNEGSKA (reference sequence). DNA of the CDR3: TGCAGTGCTAGACAGGGATTGACGACTGAAGCTTTCTTT. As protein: CSARQGLTTEAFF.

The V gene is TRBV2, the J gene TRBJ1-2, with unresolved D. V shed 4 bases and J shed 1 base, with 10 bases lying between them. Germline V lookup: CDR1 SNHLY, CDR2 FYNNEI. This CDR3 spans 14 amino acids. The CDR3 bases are TGTGCCAGCAGTGTCTCCGGGAGTAACTATGGCTACACCTTC. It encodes CASSVSGSNYGYTF.

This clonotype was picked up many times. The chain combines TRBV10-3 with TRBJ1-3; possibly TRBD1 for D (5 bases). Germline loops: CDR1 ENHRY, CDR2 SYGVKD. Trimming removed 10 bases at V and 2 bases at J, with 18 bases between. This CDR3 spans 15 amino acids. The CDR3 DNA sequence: TGTGCCACCGTCTCGGGGACGGAAACTGGAAACACCATATATTTT. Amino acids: CATVSGTETGNTIYF.

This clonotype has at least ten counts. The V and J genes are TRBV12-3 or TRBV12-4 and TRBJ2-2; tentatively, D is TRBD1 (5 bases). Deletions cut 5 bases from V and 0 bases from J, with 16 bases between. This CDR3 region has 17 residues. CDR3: CASSLRTYDSNTGELFF. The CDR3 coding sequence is TGTGCCAGCAGTCTCCGGACATATGACTCGAACACCGGGGAGCTGTTTTTT.

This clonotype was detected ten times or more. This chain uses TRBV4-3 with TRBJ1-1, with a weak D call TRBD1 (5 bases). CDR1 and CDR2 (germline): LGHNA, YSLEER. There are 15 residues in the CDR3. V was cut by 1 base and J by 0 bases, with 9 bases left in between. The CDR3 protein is CASSQVQGLNTEAFF. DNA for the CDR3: TGCGCCAGCAGCCAAGTGCAGGGTCTGAACACTGAAGCTTTCTTT.

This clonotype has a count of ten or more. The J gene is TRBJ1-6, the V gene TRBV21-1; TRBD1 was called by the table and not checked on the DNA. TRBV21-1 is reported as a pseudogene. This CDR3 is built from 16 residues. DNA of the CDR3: TGTGCCAGCAGCTCCGGCGGGCAGGGGGCTTGTTCACCCCTCCACTTT. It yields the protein CASSSGGQGACSPLHF.